Presented here are 10 T cell receptor beta chains from one specimen sequenced in a study of spatial heterogeneity in lung cancer. Via MiXCR, TCRdb re-called the 5' RACE reads, giving one row per CDR3 protein. The table includes some 28,000 distinct CDR3 sequences, 7.5% to 10% detected once. Specified time point: sample taken at primary tumor resection. Extraction of whole RNA from tumor, nontumor lung or frozen PBMC preceded unsorted sequencing. Sequenced material: PBMCs, taken at surgery. The receptors were sampled from a female donor with early-stage non-small cell lung cancer.

This clonotype was seen repeatedly, ten times or more. One end of the junction fails to match germline, which may point to a read error. This chain uses TRBV7-2 with TRBJ2-1; TRBD2 matches at 8 bases. Per germline, CDR1 SGHTA and CDR2 FQGNSA. There are 15 residues in the CDR3. As DNA, the CDR3 is TGTGCCAGCAACTTAATGCCAGCGGGAGTGGGGGAGCAGTTCTTC. Translation gives CASNLMPAGVGEQFF.

The gene calls are TRBV15 and TRBJ1-1, with TRBD1 identical over 8 bases. V lost 5 bases to trimming and J lost 5 bases; unmatched junction nucleotides: 7. Germline-derived CDR1 and CDR2 are LNHNV and YYDKDF (reference sequence). CDR3 length: 14 residues. The chain's CDR3 is CATSPGQGRTEAFF. CDR3 DNA sequence: TGTGCCACCAGCCCTGGACAGGGTAGGACTGAAGCTTTCTTT.

This chain joins TRBV7-6 and TRBJ2-3; 8 bases are a match to TRBD1. J was trimmed by 0 bases and V by 10 bases; bases with no gene match: 3. This CDR3 spans 13 amino acids. Germline loops: CDR1 SGHVS, CDR2 FNYEAQ. CDR3 nucleotide sequence: TGTGCCACCGGGACAGGAAGCACAGATACGCAGTATTTT. This codes for CATGTGSTDTQYF.

This clonotype was counted between two and nine times. This rearrangement joins TRBV21-1 to TRBJ1-5; TRBD1 is the table's D call and was not checked against the DNA. TRBV21-1 is an annotated pseudogene. This CDR3 is 18 amino acids long. CDR3 sequence: CASSLTGQGAFGNQPQHF. CDR3 nucleotides: TGTGCCAGCAGCTTGACGGGACAGGGGGCATTCGGCAATCAGCCCCAGCATTTT.

This clonotype was recorded many times. V gene TRBV11-2 combines with J gene TRBJ2-1, with 12 bases matching TRBD2. With 3 bases clipped from V and 7 bases from J, the junction kept 4 bases outside the gene matches. Germline V gives CDR1 SGHAT, CDR2 FQNNGV. The CDR3 sequence is 15 residues long. CDR3 nucleotide sequence: TGTGCCAGCAGCTTGACTAGCGGGAGTAGGAATGAGCAGTTCTTC. Translation: CASSLTSGSRNEQFF.

There are many counts of this clonotype. J is TRBJ1-2 and V is TRBV7-2; D remains ambiguous. This CDR3 contains 14 residues. Between the trimmed V and J ends, which lost 3 bases and 3 bases, there was a span of 11 bases. In germline, CDR1 is SGHTA, CDR2 FQGNSA. This CDR3 reads CASSFNWLDYGYTF. The CDR3 DNA follows: TGTGCCAGCAGCTTTAATTGGCTGGACTATGGCTACACCTTC.

CDR3 sequence (DNA): TGCAGTGCCCCTGGACAGCCGATAGCCAAAAACATTCAGTACTTC. The encoded protein is CSAPGQPIAKNIQYF. The chain couples TRBV20-1 to TRBJ2-4, with D possibly being TRBD1 (6 bases). Per the germline V gene, CDR1 is DFQATT and CDR2 is SNEGSKA (reference sequence). This CDR3 has 15 residues. Between the trimmed V and J ends, which lost 6 bases and 0 bases, there was a span of 15 bases.

This clonotype was counted ten times or more. V gene TRBV23-1 combines with J gene TRBJ2-3, with 10 positions matching TRBD2. TRBV23-1 is placed among ORFs of uncertain function. Trimming removed 10 bases from V and 3 bases from J; junction bases left unmatched: 7. This CDR3 is built from 14 residues. CDR3 sequence reads: CANISGRKTDTQYF. DNA for the CDR3: TGCGCCAACATTAGCGGGAGGAAAACAGATACGCAGTATTTT.

This clonotype has at least ten counts. The CDR3, as DNA: TGCAGTGCTTCTTCCCGGGGCAGGGGGCCCGGTGAGCAGTTCTTC. It translates to CSASSRGRGPGEQFF. The genes are TRBV20-1 and TRBJ2-1, with 8 positions matching TRBD1. The CDR3 contains 15 residues. Germline loops: CDR1 DFQATT, CDR2 SNEGSKA (reference sequence). Trimming took 5 bases from V and 9 from J; bases not matched to a gene: 15.

This clonotype showed up many times. The chain recombines TRBV30 with TRBJ1-2; D is unclear. Germline lookup yields CDR1 GTSNPN and CDR2 SVGIG (reference sequence). The germline V and J ends were trimmed by 4 bases and 4 bases, with 13 bases remaining between them. CDR3 size: 13 residues. This CDR3 is CAWKRAVLYGYTF. The CDR3 DNA reads TGTGCCTGGAAGAGGGCCGTCCTCTATGGCTACACCTTC. The full variable domain, its missing parts supplied by reference TRBV30 and TRBJ1-2, is SQTIHQWPATLVQPVGSPLSLECTVEGTSNPNLYWYRQAAGRGLQLLFYSVGIGQISSEVPQNLSASRPQDRQFILSSKKLLLSDSGFYLCAWKRAVLYGYTFGSGTRLTVV.